This T cell receptor beta chain stems from a study of early stage breast cancer tumors. Data came from immunoSEQ multiplex PCR; TCRdb stores just in-frame clones and leaves some out. The sample contains nearly 25,000 clones, 65% to 70% of which appear only once. This clone was seen only once. This receptor was obtained from a person aged 60 to 70 with breast cancer. Specimen: breast tumor tissue.

The CDR3 bases are TGTGCCAGTAGTATTTTAGTCGCGGGAGGGCCAAACAATGAGCAGTTCTTC. Translated, it gives CASSILVAGGPNNEQFF. The gene calls are TRBV19 and TRBJ2-1; TRBD2 agrees at 9 bases. From germline, CDR1 is LNHDA and CDR2 SQIVND (reference sequence). The V segment lost 3 bases and the J segment 5 bases; nucleotides outside the gene matches: 11. The CDR3 is 17 residues long.